One and the same sample provided the 18 T cell receptor beta chains below, sequenced in a study of human CD8 memory T cell subsets. Making the TCR beta libraries relied on UMI-labeled 5' RACE. From its re-call of the 5' RACE reads, TCRdb lists each CDR3 protein once, without DNA. The sample table includes about 5,600 distinct CDR3 sequences. The sequencing sample was made of CD8+ effector memory T cells (TEM) sorted from PBMCs. The subset was: effector memory CD8 T cells, CCR7- CD45RO+ CD95+. These receptors originate from a human donor in good health.

This rearrangement joins TRBV20-1 to TRBJ2-1; TCRdb's D call, TRBD1, is unchecked because there is no DNA. This CDR3 comprises 14 residues. Germline CDR1 reads DFQATT; CDR2 reads SNEGSKA (reference sequence). This CDR3 is CSARGQGLTDEQFF.

V gene TRBV15 combines with J gene TRBJ2-7; the D gene TCRdb calls, TRBD2, cannot be checked with no DNA. The germline CDR1 and CDR2 sequences are LNHNV and YYDKDF (reference sequence). CDR3 length: 15 residues. The CDR3: CATSGVRDSSWEQYF.

The chain carries TRBV3-1 and TRBJ2-7; the TRBD1 assignment by TCRdb is unverifiable without DNA. There are 14 residues in the CDR3. Germline V gene lookup returns CDR1 LGHDT and CDR2 YNNKEL (reference sequence). The CDR3 spells CASSPGQGGYEQYF.

V usage is TRBV27 and J usage is TRBJ1-5; the D gene TCRdb calls, TRBD1, cannot be checked with no DNA. Germline V gene sequence: CDR1 MNHEY, CDR2 SMNVEV (reference sequence). The CDR3 contains 13 residues. The CDR3 spells CASRATGDQPQHF.

The chain employs TRBV30 and TRBJ2-2; TCRdb's assignment of TRBD1 cannot be checked, as there is no DNA. The CDR3 loop spans 15 amino acids. Germline V gene sequence: CDR1 GTSNPN, CDR2 SVGIG (reference sequence). CDR3 protein: CAWSAGHRTPRELFF. The variable domain in full, completed from reference TRBV30 and TRBJ2-2, reads SQTIHQWPATLVQPVGSPLSLECTVEGTSNPNLYWYRQAAGRGLQLLFYSVGIGQISSEVPQNLSASRPQDRQFILSSKKLLLSDSGFYLCAWSAGHRTPRELFFGEGSRLTVL.

The chain uses TRBV15 and TRBJ2-1; TCRdb calls TRBD1, which cannot be checked without DNA. CDR1 and CDR2 (germline): LNHNV, YYDKDF (reference sequence). CDR3 length equals 15 residues. This CDR3 is CATSNGQGATDEQFF.

This clonotype registers medium-sized (0.01 to 0.1%) by frequency. CDR3 residues: CASSLGPGAANTGELFF. The rearrangement uses TRBV27 and TRBJ2-2; as DNA is missing, the TRBD1 call by TCRdb cannot be tested. Germline-derived CDR1 and CDR2 are MNHEY and SMNVEV (reference sequence). The CDR3 runs to 17 residues.

The V call is TRBV20-1, the J call TRBJ2-3. The CDR3 loop spans 15 amino acids. Germline CDR1 reads DFQATT; CDR2 reads SNEGSKA (reference sequence). The CDR3 reads CSDHYQTPSTDTQYF.

The rearrangement uses TRBV6-4 and TRBJ2-1; with no DNA, the TCRdb D assignment of TRBD1 cannot be verified. Germline V gene lookup returns CDR1 MRHNA and CDR2 SNTAGT. The CDR3 runs to 15 residues. The CDR3: CASSHGQEGYNEQFF.

This clonotype is labeled medium-sized based on frequency. The gene calls are TRBV4-3 and TRBJ2-1; as DNA is missing, the TRBD1 call by TCRdb cannot be tested. Germline V gene sequence: CDR1 LGHNA, CDR2 YSLEER. The CDR3 has 15 residues. CDR3: CASSQDTSWGRSLFF.

The chain recombines TRBV2 with TRBJ1-5; TCRdb's D call, TRBD1, is unchecked because there is no DNA. CDR1 is SNHLY and CDR2 is FYNNEI in the germline V gene. The CDR3 sequence is 14 residues long. CDR3 region: CASMGRGSNQPQHF.

The rearrangement links TRBV7-6 to TRBJ2-1. CDR1 and CDR2 from the germline V gene are SGHVS and FNYEAQ. CDR3 length equals 16 residues. The CDR3 here is CASSSILAASYNEQFF.

The V call is TRBV7-9, the J call TRBJ2-2. Germline V gene lookup returns CDR1 SEHNR and CDR2 FQNEAQ (reference sequence). The CDR3 extends over 12 amino acids. CDR3: CASSPLFGELFF.

J is TRBJ2-7 and V is TRBV7-6; TCRdb gives TRBD1 as the D gene, but with no DNA this cannot be confirmed. The CDR3 is 14 residues long. Germline V gene data show CDR1 as SGHVS and CDR2 as FNYEAQ. CDR3: CASSLEGSSYEQYF.

This chain joins TRBV20-1 and TRBJ2-1. Germline CDR1 and CDR2: DFQATT and SNEGSKA (reference sequence). The CDR3 spans 15 residues. CDR3 in amino acids: CSARDPYHWDNEQFF.

CDR3 loop: CASSLVSGGAAETQYF. This chain links TRBV7-2 with TRBJ2-5; checking the TCRdb D call of TRBD2 is not possible without DNA. The CDR3 covers 16 residues. Germline V lookup: CDR1 SGHTA, CDR2 FQGNSA. The complete variable domain, with remaining parts taken from reference TRBV7-2 and TRBJ2-5, reads GAGVSQSPSNKVTEKGKDVELRCDPISGHTALYWYRQSLGQGLEFLIYFQGNSAPDKSGLPSDRFSAERTGGSVSTLTIQRTQQEDSAVYLCASSLVSGGAAETQYFGPGTRLLVL.

The chain carries TRBV5-6 and TRBJ2-5; TCRdb outputs TRBD1, but without DNA this stays unchecked. Germline CDR1 and CDR2: SGHDT and YYEEEE. The length of the CDR3 is 15 residues. This CDR3 reads CASSLAGGREETQYF.

In terms of frequency, this clonotype is large. The V and J genes are TRBV7-3 and TRBJ2-1; the TCRdb call, TRBD2, lacks DNA for checking. Germline V gene sequence: CDR1 SGHTA, CDR2 FQGTGA. This CDR3 is 15 amino acids long. CDR3 amino acids: CASSLAGGHRNEQFF.